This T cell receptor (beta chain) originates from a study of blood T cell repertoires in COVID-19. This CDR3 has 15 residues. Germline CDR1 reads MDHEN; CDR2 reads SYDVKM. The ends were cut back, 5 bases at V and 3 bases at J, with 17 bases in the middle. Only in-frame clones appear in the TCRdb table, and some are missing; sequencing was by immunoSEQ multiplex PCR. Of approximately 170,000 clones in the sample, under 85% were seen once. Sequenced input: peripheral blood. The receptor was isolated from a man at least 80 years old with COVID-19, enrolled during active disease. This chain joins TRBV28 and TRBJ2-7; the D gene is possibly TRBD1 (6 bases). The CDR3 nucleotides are TGTGCCAGCAGTGTACAGGGTAGCTTAATCTACGAGCAGTACTTC. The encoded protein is CASSVQGSLIYEQYF.